This T cell receptor (beta chain) was documented in a study of PD-1 blockade in classical Hodgkin lymphoma. Turning to this clone: As yet, its antigen is unknown.

Using immunoSEQ multiplex PCR, the repertoire was profiled, and TCRdb retains in-frame clones only, with some absent. The table has over 25,000 clones, approximately 94% seen once; the top ten hold approximately 2.2%. The CDR3 is 14 amino acids. J lost 4 bases, V lost 0 bases, and 3 bases had no gene match. Germline V gives CDR1 SGHRS, CDR2 YFSETQ. Study outcomes and limitations: The causes of the repertoire differences, possibly disease activity or prior therapy, remain undefined.

This sample's time point: newly diagnosed, previously untreated cHL patient sample. The specimen sequenced was peripheral blood mononuclear cells (PBMCs). The chain is built from TRBV5-1 and TRBJ2-5; 7 bases agree with TRBD1. The sequence came from a human donor with classical Hodgkin lymphoma. CDR3: CASSLGAGGETQYF. In DNA form, the CDR3 reads TGCGCCAGCAGCTTGGGGGCAGGGGGAGAGACCCAGTACTTC.